This T cell receptor (beta chain) came from a study of blood T cell repertoires in COVID-19. Study as a whole: Sites in the United States, Italy and Spain provided acute and convalescent COVID-19 samples. Sample material is recorded as cDNA or gDNA derived from T cells, B-cell-depleted T cells, or PBMCs.

The V end was cut by 5 bases, the J end by 3 bases, with 10 bases between. CDR1 and CDR2 from the germline V gene are MNHEY and SVGEGT. The CDR3 is 13 amino acids. Study processing details: Nucleated cell counts were estimated from reference gene primer amplification. Repertoires were generated with immunoSEQ multiplex PCR, while TCRdb's copy carries only in-frame clones and drops some. That table gives V, J and clone size, and the DNA gave D and trimming. The sample lists roughly 100,000 clones; approximately 90% were seen once. The rearrangement links TRBV6-2 or TRBV6-3 to TRBJ1-2; perhaps TRBD1 as D (5 bases). Source material: peripheral blood. The origin of this receptor is a man over 45 with active COVID-19. The CDR3 here is CASSKGLHYGYTF. CDR3 DNA sequence: TGTGCCAGCAGTAAGGGACTCCACTATGGCTACACCTTC.